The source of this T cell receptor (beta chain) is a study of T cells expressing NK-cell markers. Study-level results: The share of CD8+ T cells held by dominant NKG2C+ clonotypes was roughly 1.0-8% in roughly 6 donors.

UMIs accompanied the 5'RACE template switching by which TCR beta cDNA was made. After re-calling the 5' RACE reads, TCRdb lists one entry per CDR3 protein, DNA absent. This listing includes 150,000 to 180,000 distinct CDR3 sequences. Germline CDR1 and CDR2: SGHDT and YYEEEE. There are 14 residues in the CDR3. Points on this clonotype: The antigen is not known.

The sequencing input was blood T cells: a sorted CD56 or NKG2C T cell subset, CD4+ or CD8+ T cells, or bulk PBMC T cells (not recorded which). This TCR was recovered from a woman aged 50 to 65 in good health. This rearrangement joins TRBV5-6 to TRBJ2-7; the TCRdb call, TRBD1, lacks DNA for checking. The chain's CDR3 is CASSLGAGANEQYF. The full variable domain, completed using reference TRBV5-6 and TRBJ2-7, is DAGVTQSPTHLIKTRGQQVTLRCSPKSGHDTVSWYQQALGQGPQFIFQYYEEEERQRGNFPDRFSGHQFPNYSSELNVNALLLGDSALYLCASSLGAGANEQYFGPGTRLTVT.